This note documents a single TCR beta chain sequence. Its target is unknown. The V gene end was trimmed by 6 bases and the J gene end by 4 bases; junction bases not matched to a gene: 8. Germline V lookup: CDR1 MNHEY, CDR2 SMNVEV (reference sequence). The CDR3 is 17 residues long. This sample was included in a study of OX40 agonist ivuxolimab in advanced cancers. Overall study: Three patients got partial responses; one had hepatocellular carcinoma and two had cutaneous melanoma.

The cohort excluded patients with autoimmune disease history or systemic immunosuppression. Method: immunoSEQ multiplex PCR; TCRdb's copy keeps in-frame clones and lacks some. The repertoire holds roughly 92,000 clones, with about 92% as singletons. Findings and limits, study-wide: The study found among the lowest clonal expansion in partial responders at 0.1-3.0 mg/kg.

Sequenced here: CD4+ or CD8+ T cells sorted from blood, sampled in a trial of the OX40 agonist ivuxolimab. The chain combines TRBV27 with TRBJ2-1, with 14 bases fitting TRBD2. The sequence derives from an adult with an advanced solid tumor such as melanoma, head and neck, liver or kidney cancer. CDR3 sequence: CASRTGTSGGGYNEQFF. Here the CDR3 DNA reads TGTGCCAGCAGAACCGGGACTAGCGGGGGAGGTTACAATGAGCAGTTCTTC.